This T cell receptor (beta chain) was recorded in a study of shared clonotypes between healthy human individuals. Germline values: CDR1 LNHNV, CDR2 YYDKDF (reference sequence). CDR3 length: 14 residues. V lost 0 bases, J lost 4 bases, and 9 bases lay in between. Study-wide results and caveats: Relative to memory subsets, naive subsets generally showed larger estimated richness.

An assay was performed, and its level was deep. The protocol was immunoSEQ multiplex PCR, while the TCRdb copy is restricted to in-frame clones and leaves out a portion. The table records hundreds of thousands of clones, around 72% of them present only once. Caucasian adults residing in Nashville, Tennessee made up all the donors. Ten or more counts support this clone. Antigen unknown. The specimen was memory CD4+ T cells sorted from blood. The subset here: CD45RA-negative fraction. This sequence joins TRBV15 and TRBJ1-2; possibly TRBD1 for D (5 bases). The clonotype comes from a woman aged 30 to 39 in good health. In DNA, the CDR3 is TGTGCCACCAGCAGAGATCAGGGTACCTATGGCTACACCTTC. It is translated as CATSRDQGTYGYTF. Variable domain in full (rest from reference TRBV15 and TRBJ1-2): DAMVIQNPRYQVTQFGKPVTLSCSQTLNHNVMYWYQQKSSQAPKLLFHYYDKDFNNEADTPDNFQSRRPNTSFCFLDIRSPGLGDTAMYLCATSRDQGTYGYTFGSGTRLTVV.